These T cell receptor beta chains were read from a single sample in a study of beta chain features in type 1 diabetes. The assay was immunoSEQ multiplex PCR, and TCRdb's table has in-frame clones only and misses some. The table shows around 340,000 clones, with about a tenth occurring only once. The sequenced material came from central memory CD4+ T cells from blood. All receptors come from a man younger than 45 with type 1 diabetes. Both conserved end residues are part of each CDR3. The D gene is left open where the match is weak. Not all rows give a size; the values are once, few, many and, for expanded clones, a class.

few	TRBV5-6	.	CASSLSGRQLGGYTF
.	TRBV7-6	.	CASSFLGPSTDTQYF
few	TRBV7-2	TRBD1	CASSPQGTWGYTF
few	TRBV28	.	CASSSPGGARTEAFF
few	TRBV4-3	TRBD2	CASSPLPGLATHEQFF
few	TRBV7-8	.	CASSPPGDTGELFF
few	TRBV21-1	.	CASSINWDREQYF
many	TRBV30	TRBD1	CAWSVTGGLGEAFF
.	TRBV6-6	TRBD1	CASRQLDRVPEAFF
few	TRBV5-1	TRBD1	CASSSGQGRLNYGYTF
few	TRBV21-1	.	CASSPRGSRVDNSPLHF
few	TRBV14	.	CASSQDRGNQASGANVLTF
.	TRBV5-1	.	CASSLALQSRTTNYGYTF
many	TRBV5-1	TRBD2	CASSFTSGGQETQYF
few	TRBV11-2	.	CASSLAGGSNQPQHF
.	TRBV4-1	TRBD1	CASSQEGWTGSMAGELFF
.	TRBV5-6	.	CAGSRGSQETQYF
.	TRBV5-6	.	CASSLRGTKNIQYF
.	TRBV7-2	TRBD1	CASSTTGAQPQHF
.	TRBV6-6	TRBD1	CASSYEGAYGYTF
.	TRBV6-6	.	CASRTPWRGPQETQYF
.	TRBV13	.	CASSPGAERTDTQYF
.	TRBV19	.	CASSAAQGVSYEQYF
.	TRBV7-2	.	CASSLMDSNQPQHF
few	TRBV6-5	.	CASSRTSTYNEQFF
many	TRBV11-2	TRBD1	CASSLYTGTGHQETQYF
.	TRBV18	TRBD1	CASSSIQGAQETQYF
.	TRBV4-3	.	CASSQDHGNYNSPLHF
many	TRBV2	TRBD1	CASTATGGQETQYF
few	TRBV6-4	.	CASSDFSRGNEQFF
.	TRBV9	.	CASSVDSGLWETQYF